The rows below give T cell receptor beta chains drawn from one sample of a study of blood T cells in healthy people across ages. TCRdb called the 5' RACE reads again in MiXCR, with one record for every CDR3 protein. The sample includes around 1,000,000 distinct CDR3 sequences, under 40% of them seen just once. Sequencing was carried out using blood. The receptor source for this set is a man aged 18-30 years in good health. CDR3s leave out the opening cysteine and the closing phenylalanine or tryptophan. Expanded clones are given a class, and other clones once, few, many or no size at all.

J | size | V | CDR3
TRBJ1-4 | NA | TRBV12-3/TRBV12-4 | ASSLEGAKGKLF
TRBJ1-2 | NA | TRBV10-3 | AISESSRSRQGHGYT
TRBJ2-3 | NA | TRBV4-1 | ASSQVAAGGRGTDTQY
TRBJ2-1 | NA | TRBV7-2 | ASSLKGGGSYNEQF
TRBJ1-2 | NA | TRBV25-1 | ASSEYASYGYT
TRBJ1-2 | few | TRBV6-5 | ASSFTGGHGYT
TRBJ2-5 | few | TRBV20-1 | SARGGASGASQETQY
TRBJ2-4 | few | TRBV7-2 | ASTYSGLESVQY
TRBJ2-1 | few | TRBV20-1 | SLNSGRGANEQF
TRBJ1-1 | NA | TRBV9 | ASSVVGSNTEAF
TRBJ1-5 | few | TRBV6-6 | ASSYTGNQPQH
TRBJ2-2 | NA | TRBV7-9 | ASSTRDLNTGELF
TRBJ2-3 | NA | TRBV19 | ASTPGTSGADTQY
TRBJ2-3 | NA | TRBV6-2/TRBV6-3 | ASSFPGLISTDTQY
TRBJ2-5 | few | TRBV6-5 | ASSNQGTQY
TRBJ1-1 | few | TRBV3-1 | ASSQLGGGGTEAF
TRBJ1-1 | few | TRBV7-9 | ASSQTQGDTEAF
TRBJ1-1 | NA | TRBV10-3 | AISESLDPNTEAF
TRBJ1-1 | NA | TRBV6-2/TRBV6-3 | ASSWDPGGGTEAF
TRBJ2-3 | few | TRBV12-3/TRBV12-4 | ASSLMGTTQY
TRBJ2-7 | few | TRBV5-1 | ASSLTGSGYEQY
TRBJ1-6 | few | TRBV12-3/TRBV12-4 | ASSPTRNSPLH
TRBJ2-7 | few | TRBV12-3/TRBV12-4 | ASSRSGAYEQY
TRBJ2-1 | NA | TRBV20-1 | SASARDSLWGQF
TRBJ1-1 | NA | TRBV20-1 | SARDSQVNTEAF
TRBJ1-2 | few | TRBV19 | ASKQGHGYYGYT
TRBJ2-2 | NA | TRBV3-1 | ASSPQGLSNTGELF
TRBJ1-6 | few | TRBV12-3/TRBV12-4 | ASSLVPDRVSPLH
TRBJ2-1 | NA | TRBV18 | ASSPPNMDRGIYNEQF
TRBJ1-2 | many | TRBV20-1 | SARDYGAARAHGYT
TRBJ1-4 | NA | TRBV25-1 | ASHGQRGEKLF
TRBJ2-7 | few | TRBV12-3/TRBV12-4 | ASSAAGGDSNEQY